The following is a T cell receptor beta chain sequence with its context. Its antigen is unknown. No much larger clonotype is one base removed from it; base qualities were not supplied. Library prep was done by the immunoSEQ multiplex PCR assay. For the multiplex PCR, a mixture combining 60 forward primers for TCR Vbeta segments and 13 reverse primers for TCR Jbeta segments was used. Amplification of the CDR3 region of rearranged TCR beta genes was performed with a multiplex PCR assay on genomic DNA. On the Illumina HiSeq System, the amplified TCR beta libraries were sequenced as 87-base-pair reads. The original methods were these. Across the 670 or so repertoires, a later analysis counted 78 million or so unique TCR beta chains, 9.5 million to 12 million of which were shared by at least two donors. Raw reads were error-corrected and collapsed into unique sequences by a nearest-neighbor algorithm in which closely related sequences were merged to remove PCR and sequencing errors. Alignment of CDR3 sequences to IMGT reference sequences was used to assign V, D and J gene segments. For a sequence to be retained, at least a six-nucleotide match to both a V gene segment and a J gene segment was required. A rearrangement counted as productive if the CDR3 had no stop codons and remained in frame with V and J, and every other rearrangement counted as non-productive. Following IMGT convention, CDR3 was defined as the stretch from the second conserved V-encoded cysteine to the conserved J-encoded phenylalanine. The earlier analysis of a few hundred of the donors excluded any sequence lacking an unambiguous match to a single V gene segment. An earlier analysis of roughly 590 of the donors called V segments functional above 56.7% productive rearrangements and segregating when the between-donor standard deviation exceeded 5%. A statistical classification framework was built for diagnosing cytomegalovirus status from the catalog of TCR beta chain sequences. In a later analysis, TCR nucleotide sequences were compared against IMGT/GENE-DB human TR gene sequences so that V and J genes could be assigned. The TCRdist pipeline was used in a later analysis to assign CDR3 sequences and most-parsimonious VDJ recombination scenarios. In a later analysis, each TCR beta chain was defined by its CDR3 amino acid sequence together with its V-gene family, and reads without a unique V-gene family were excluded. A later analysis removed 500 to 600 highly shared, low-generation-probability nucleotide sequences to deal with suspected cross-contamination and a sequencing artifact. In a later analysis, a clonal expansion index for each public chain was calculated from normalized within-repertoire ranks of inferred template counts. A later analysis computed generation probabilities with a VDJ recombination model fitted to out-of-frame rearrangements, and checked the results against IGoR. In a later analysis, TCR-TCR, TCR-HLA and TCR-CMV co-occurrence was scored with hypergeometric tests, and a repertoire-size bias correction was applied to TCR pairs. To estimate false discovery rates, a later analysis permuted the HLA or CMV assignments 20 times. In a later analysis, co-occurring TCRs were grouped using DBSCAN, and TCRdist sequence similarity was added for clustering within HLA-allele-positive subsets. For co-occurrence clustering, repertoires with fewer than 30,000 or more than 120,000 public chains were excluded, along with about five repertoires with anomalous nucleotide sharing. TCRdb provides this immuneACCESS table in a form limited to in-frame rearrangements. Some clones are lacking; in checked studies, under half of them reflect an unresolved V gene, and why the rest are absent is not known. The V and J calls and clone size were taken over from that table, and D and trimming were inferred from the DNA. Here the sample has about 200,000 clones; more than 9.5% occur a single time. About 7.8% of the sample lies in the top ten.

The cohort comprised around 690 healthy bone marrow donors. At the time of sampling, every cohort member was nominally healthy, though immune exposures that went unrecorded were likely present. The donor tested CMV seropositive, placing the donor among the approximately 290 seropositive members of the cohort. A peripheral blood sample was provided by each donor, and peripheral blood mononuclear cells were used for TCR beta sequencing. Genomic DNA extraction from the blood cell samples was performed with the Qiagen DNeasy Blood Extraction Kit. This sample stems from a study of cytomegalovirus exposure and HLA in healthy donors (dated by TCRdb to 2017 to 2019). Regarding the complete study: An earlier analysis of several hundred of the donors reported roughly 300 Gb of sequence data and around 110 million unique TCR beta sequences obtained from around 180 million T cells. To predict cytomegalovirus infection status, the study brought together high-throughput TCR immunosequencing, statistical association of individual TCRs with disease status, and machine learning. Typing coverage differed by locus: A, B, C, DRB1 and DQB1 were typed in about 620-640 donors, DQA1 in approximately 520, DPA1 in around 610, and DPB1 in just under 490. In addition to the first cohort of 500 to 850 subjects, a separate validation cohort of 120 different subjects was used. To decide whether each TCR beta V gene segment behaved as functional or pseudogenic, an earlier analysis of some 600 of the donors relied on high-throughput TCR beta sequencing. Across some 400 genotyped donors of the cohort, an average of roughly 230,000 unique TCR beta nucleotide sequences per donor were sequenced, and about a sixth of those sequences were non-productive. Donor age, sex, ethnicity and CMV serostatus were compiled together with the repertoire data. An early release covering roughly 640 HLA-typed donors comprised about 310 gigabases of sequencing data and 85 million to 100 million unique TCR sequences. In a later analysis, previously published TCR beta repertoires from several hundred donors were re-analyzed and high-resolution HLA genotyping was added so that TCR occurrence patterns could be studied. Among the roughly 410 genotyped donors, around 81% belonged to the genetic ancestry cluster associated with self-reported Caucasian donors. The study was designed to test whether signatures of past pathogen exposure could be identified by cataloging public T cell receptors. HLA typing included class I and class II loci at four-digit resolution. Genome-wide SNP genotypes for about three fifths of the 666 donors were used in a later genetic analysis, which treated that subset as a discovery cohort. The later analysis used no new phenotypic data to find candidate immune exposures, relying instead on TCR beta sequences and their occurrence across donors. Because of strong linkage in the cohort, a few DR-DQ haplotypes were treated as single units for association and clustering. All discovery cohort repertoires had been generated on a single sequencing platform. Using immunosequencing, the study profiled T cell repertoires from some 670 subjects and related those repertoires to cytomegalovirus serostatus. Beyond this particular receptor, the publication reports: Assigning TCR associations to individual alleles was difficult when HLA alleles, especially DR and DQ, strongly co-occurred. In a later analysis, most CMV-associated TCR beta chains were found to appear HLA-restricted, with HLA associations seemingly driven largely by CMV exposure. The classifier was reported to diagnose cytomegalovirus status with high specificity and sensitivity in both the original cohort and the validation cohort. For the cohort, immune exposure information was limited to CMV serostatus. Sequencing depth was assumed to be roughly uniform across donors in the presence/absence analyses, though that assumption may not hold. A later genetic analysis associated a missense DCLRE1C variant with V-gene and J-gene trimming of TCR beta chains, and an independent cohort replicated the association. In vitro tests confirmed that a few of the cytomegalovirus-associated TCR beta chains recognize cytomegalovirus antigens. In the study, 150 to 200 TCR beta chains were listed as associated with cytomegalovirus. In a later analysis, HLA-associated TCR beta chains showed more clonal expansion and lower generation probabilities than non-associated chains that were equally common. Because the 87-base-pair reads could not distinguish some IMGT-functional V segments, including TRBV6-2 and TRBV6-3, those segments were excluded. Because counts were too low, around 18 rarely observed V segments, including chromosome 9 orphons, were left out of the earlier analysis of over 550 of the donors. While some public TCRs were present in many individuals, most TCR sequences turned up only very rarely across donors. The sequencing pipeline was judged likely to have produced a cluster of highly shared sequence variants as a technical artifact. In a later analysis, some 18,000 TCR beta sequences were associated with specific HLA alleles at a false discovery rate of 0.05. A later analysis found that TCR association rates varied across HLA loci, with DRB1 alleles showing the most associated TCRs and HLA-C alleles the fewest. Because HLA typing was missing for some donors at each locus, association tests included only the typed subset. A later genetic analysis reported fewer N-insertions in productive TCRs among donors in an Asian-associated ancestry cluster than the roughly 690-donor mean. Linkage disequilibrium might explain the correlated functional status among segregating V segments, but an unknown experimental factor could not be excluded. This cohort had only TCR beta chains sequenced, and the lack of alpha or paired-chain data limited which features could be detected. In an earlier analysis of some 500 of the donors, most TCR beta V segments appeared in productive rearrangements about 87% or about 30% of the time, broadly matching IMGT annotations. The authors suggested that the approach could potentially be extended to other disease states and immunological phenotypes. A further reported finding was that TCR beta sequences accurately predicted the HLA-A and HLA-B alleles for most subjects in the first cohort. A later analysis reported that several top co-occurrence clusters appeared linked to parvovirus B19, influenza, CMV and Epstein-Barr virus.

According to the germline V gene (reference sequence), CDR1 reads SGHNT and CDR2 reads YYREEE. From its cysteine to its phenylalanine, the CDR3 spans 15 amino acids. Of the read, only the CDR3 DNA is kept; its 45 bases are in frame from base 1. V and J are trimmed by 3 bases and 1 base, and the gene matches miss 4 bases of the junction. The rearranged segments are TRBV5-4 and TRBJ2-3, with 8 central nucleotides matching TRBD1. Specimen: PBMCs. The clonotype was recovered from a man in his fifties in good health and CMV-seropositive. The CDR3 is CASSSQDRGTDTQYF. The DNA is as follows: TGTGCCAGCAGCTCCCAGGACAGGGGCACAGATACGCAGTATTTT.